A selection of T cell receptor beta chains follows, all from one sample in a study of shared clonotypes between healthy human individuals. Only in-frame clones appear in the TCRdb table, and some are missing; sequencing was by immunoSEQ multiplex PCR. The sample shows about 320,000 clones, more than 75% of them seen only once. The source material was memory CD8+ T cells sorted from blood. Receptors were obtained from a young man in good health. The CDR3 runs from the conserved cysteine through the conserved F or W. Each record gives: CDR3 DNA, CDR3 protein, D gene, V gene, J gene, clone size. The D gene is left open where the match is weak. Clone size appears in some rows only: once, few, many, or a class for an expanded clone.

TGTGCCAGCAGTTACTCGACCAGTAGCGGGCCCTACGAGCAGTACTTC,CASSYSTSSGPYEQYF,TRBD2,TRBV6-6,TRBJ2-7,NA
TGCAGCGTTCTTCTGGAGAACACTGAAGCTTTCTTT,CSVLLENTEAFF,NA,TRBV29-1,TRBJ1-1,NA
TGTGCCAGCAGCTTATCCTTAAACACCGGGGAGCTGTTTTTT,CASSLSLNTGELFF,NA,TRBV13,TRBJ2-2,NA
TGTGCCAGCAGCGTAGAGGAGGGGTTCGTTTACGAGCAGTACTTC,CASSVEEGFVYEQYF,NA,TRBV9,TRBJ2-7,many
TGTGCCAGCAGTCCCCGGGACACTTATAATTCACCCCTCCACTTT,CASSPRDTYNSPLHF,NA,TRBV27,TRBJ1-6,NA
TGTGCCTGGACCAGGGATCGCTACGAGCAGTACTTC,CAWTRDRYEQYF,NA,TRBV30,TRBJ2-7,NA
TGTGCCAGCTCACCACACGGACTTTATAACTATGGCTACACCTTC,CASSPHGLYNYGYTF,NA,TRBV18,TRBJ1-2,once
TGCGCCAGCAGCCAAGTAAGGGGGCGAAACAATTCACCCCTCCACTTT,CASSQVRGRNNSPLHF,TRBD1,TRBV4-1,TRBJ1-6,NA
TGTGCCAGCACCCTCGGGGGAGCTGGAAACACCATATATTTT,CASTLGGAGNTIYF,NA,TRBV11-2,TRBJ1-3,NA
TGTGCCAGCAGAACCGGGACATATACCGGGGAGCTGTTTTTT,CASRTGTYTGELFF,NA,TRBV11-2,TRBJ2-2,NA
TGTGCCAGCAGTTTGGGAGGGGATCCCCAGCATTTT,CASSLGGDPQHF,NA,TRBV27,TRBJ1-5,NA
TGTGCCAGCAGCTTGGTTACAGATACGCAGTATTTT,CASSLVTDTQYF,NA,TRBV5-6,TRBJ2-3,NA
TGTGCCAGCAGCTCAAACGGACATTGGAACACTGAAGCTTTCTTT,CASSSNGHWNTEAFF,NA,TRBV5-6,TRBJ1-1,NA
TGTGCCAGCAGTCGGGGACTGTCGGAGGACTACGAGCAGTACTTC,CASSRGLSEDYEQYF,NA,TRBV27,TRBJ2-7,NA
TGCGCCAGCTTGGCGGCTATGAACACTGAAGCTTTCTTT,CASLAAMNTEAFF,NA,TRBV10-2,TRBJ1-1,NA
TGTGCCAGCAGTTTATACGAGGGACGGGGTCAGCCCCAGCATTTT,CASSLYEGRGQPQHF,NA,TRBV28,TRBJ1-5,NA
TGTGCCAGCAGTTTTTTCACAGCTACACATAGCAATCAGCCCCAGCATTTT,CASSFFTATHSNQPQHF,NA,TRBV28,TRBJ1-5,NA
TGCGCCAGCAGTAGCGGGAGGGCCTCCTACGAGCAGTACTTC,CASSSGRASYEQYF,TRBD2,TRBV10-1,TRBJ2-7,NA
TGTGCCAGCAGGACAGGGGTCCGGGGCTACACCTTC,CASRTGVRGYTF,TRBD1,TRBV2,TRBJ1-2,NA
TGCGCCAGCAGCCAACGGATAGCGGGAGCCTTATACAATGAGCAGTTCTTC,CASSQRIAGALYNEQFF,TRBD2,TRBV4-1,TRBJ2-1,NA
TGCGCCAGCAGCTTCCACAGGGGCCGGACCTACGAGCAGTACTTC,CASSFHRGRTYEQYF,TRBD1,TRBV5-1,TRBJ2-7,once
TGCGCCAGCAGTGAGTCTGTCTCTAGGGGGCGAGACTATGGCTACACCTTC,CASSESVSRGRDYGYTF,TRBD1,TRBV10-2,TRBJ1-2,NA
TGTGCCAGCAGTCCAGGACAGTTGAACACTGAAGCTTTCTTT,CASSPGQLNTEAFF,NA,TRBV27,TRBJ1-1,NA
TGTGCCTGGAGTGTACCGCCGGAGAGAGCCTTGGACAGGGTCTATGGCTACACCTTC,CAWSVPPERALDRVYGYTF,TRBD1,TRBV30,TRBJ1-2,NA
TGCGCCAGCAGCCCTACAGGGGGCCGCGAGCAGCCCCAGCATTTT,CASSPTGGREQPQHF,TRBD1,TRBV4-1,TRBJ1-5,NA
TGCGCCAGCAGCTGGGGTCAAGAGACCCAGTACTTC,CASSWGQETQYF,NA,TRBV5-1,TRBJ2-5,NA
TGTGCCAGCTCACCTATTGTCGGTGGGTTAGATGACACTGAAGCTTTCTTT,CASSPIVGGLDDTEAFF,NA,TRBV18,TRBJ1-1,once
TGTGCCAGCAGCTTGGGGCAGTACAATGAGCAGTTCTTC,CASSLGQYNEQFF,NA,TRBV5-4,TRBJ2-1,NA